This T cell receptor beta chain was sequenced in a study of blood T cell repertoires in COVID-19. Overall study: Whether acute or convalescent, the COVID-19 samples came from the United States, Italy and Spain. T cells, B-cell-depleted T cells, or PBMCs supplied cDNA or gDNA.

V was clipped by 4 bases and J by 5 bases; unmatched bases: 2. CDR1 is SGHTA, CDR2 FQGTGA, per germline. The CDR3 is 14 residues long. Per the original methods: Amplification from reference gene primers served as the basis for estimated nucleated cell counts. Profiling relied on immunoSEQ multiplex PCR, and the TCRdb table lists in-frame clones only, not all of them. V, J and clone size derive from that table, while D and trimming were established from the DNA sequence. Among under 150,000 clones listed, approximately 84% were seen once. This TCR was recovered from a man aged 50 or older with acute or convalescent COVID-19. The chain recombines TRBV7-3 with TRBJ2-2; 9 nucleotides agree with TRBD2. The sequenced sample was peripheral blood. Here the CDR3 DNA reads TGTGCCAGCAGCTATCTAGCGGGGACCGGGGAGCTGTTTTTT. Translated, it gives CASSYLAGTGELFF.